Listed below are T cell receptor beta chains from one sample, sequenced in a study of sequential checkpoint blockade in melanoma. The method was immunoSEQ multiplex PCR; TCRdb's version includes in-frame clones alone and lacks a portion of them. The table shows 2,300 or so clones, with approximately 35% occurring only once. The sample in question was tumor tissue (inferred from file names), obtained from a patient given nivolumab and ipilimumab in sequence. All receptors derive from a human donor with melanoma. Each CDR3 is given with its conserved first and last residue. The order of the fields is CDR3 length, J gene, V gene, D gene, clone size, CDR3 protein, CDR3 DNA. D genes are given only for firm matches. The size of a clone is reported for some rows only, either as once, few or many, or as a class for expanded clones.

>15|TRBJ2-5|TRBV30|.|.
CAWGRRQQRQETQYF
TGTGCCTGGGGAAGAAGACAGCAACGCCAAGAGACCCAGTACTTC
>14|TRBJ1-1|TRBV15|.|few
CATSRDWLNTEAFF
TGTGCCACCAGCAGAGACTGGCTGAACACTGAAGCTTTCTTT
>13|TRBJ1-1|TRBV6-8|TRBD1|large
CATLGRGHTEAFF
TGTGCCACACTCGGCAGGGGGCACACTGAAGCTTTCTTT
>15|TRBJ1-5|TRBV4-1|.|few
CASSLGSTGNQPQHF
TGCGCCAGCAGCCTAGGGTCGACGGGCAATCAGCCCCAGCATTTT
>16|TRBJ2-7|TRBV5-1|TRBD2|once
CASSLEGSSGAYEQYF
TGCGCCAGCAGTTTGGAGGGGTCTAGCGGCGCCTACGAGCAGTACTTC
>15|TRBJ1-5|TRBV6-8|TRBD1|few
CASSMTGGTAQPQHF
TGTGCCAGCAGTATGACAGGGGGCACGGCTCAGCCCCAGCATTTT
>15|TRBJ1-2|TRBV1|.|.
CASSLDSDFGYGYTF
TGCGCCAGCAGCCTTGACAGCGACTTTGGGTATGGCTACACCTTC
>15|TRBJ2-6|TRBV5-1|.|.
CASSLVSSGANVLTF
TGCGCCAGCAGCTTAGTATCTTCCGGGGCCAACGTCCTGACTTTC
>14|TRBJ1-4|TRBV11-3|TRBD1|few
CASSPTGDIEKLFF
TGTGCCAGCAGCCCGACAGGGGATATTGAAAAACTGTTTTTT
>14|TRBJ2-1|TRBV11-3|TRBD2|few
CASSRRLAMGEQFF
TGTGCCAGCAGCAGGAGACTAGCGATGGGTGAGCAGTTCTTC
>15|TRBJ1-2|TRBV11-3|TRBD1|.
CASSPQTGLNYGYTF
TGTGCCAGCAGCCCTCAGACAGGGTTGAACTATGGCTACACCTTC
>13|TRBJ2-3|TRBV12-5|.|.
CASRNPVADTQYF
TGTGCCAGCCGAAATCCGGTCGCAGATACGCAGTATTTT
>11|TRBJ2-1|TRBV30|.|.
CAWSGQGWQFF
TGTGCCTGGAGTGGCCAGGGTTGGCAGTTCTTC
>15|TRBJ1-5|TRBV18|.|.
CASTTNSDSNQPQHF
TGTGCCAGCACTACGAACAGTGATAGCAATCAGCCCCAGCATTTT
>15|TRBJ2-1|TRBV6-8|TRBD2|medium-sized
CASSTSGSSYNEQFF
TGTGCCAGCAGCACTAGCGGGAGCTCCTACAATGAGCAGTTCTTC
>15|TRBJ2-2|TRBV5-1|.|few
CASSSGGPNTGELFF
TGCGCCAGCAGCTCGGGGGGCCCGAACACCGGGGAGCTGTTTTTT
>14|TRBJ2-2|TRBV5-1|.|.
CASSLTANTGELFF
TGCGCCAGCAGCTTGACAGCGAACACCGGGGAGCTGTTTTTT
>13|TRBJ2-5|TRBV29-1|TRBD2|.
CSVAREGPETQYF
TGCAGCGTGGCCCGGGAGGGGCCAGAGACCCAGTACTTC
>14|TRBJ2-1|TRBV5-1|TRBD2|.
CASSLGGTSSEQFF
TGCGCCAGCAGCTTGGGGGGGACTAGCTCAGAGCAGTTCTTC
>14|TRBJ2-2|TRBV5-1|.|few
CASSLGANTGELFF
TGCGCCAGCAGCTTGGGGGCAAACACCGGGGAGCTGTTTTTT
>15|TRBJ1-5|TRBV10-2|.|.
CASSESRTAFLPQHF
TGCGCCAGCAGTGAGTCTCGGACAGCGTTTCTGCCCCAGCATTTT
>14|TRBJ2-7|TRBV19|TRBD2|.
CASSISGTYYEQYF
TGTGCCAGTAGTATAAGCGGGACGTACTACGAGCAGTACTTC
>14|TRBJ1-3|TRBV11-3|.|few
CASSAASSGNTIYF
TGTGCCAGCAGCGCAGCATCCTCTGGAAACACCATATATTTT
>15|TRBJ2-2|TRBV10-2|.|few
CASRREGANTGELFF
TGCGCCAGCAGGAGGGAGGGGGCAAACACCGGGGAGCTGTTTTTT
>14|TRBJ2-3|TRBV25-1|.|.
CASSGGMGTDTQYF
TGTGCCAGCAGTGGCGGGATGGGCACAGATACGCAGTATTTT
>11|TRBJ1-1|TRBV6-4|.|medium-sized
CASSLQGEAFF
TGTGCCAGCAGTTTACAGGGTGAAGCTTTCTTT
>16|TRBJ1-4|TRBV11-3|.|medium-sized
CASSFLEGPYNEKLFF
TGTGCCAGCAGCTTCTTAGAGGGGCCCTATAATGAAAAACTGTTTTTT
>14|TRBJ2-7|TRBV19|TRBD1|medium-sized
CASSWTGGRNEQYF
TGTGCCAGTAGTTGGACAGGGGGTAGGAACGAGCAGTACTTC
>15|TRBJ1-3|TRBV9|TRBD1|few
CASSAGGTGSDTIYF
TGTGCCAGCAGCGCCGGCGGGACAGGGTCGGACACCATATATTTT
>15|TRBJ2-5|TRBV28|.|medium-sized
CASSLPGTGEETQYF
TGTGCCAGCAGCCTACCGGGCACGGGCGAAGAGACCCAGTACTTC
>14|TRBJ2-7|TRBV19|.|.
CASRRGPNSYEQYF
TGTGCCAGTAGGCGCGGACCCAACTCCTACGAGCAGTACTTC
>16|TRBJ1-3|TRBV27|.|.
CASSLRVGKGGNTIYF
TGTGCCAGCAGTTTAAGGGTAGGGAAGGGTGGAAACACCATATATTTT
>14|TRBJ1-1|TRBV19|.|.
CASRGGGANTEAFF
TGTGCCAGTAGGGGTGGGGGTGCGAACACTGAAGCTTTCTTT
>16|TRBJ2-3|TRBV11-3|.|medium-sized
CASSHVLGGPIDTQYF
TGTGCCAGCAGCCACGTCCTGGGGGGGCCAATAGATACGCAGTATTTT
>17|TRBJ2-3|TRBV29-1|.|.
CSAKDRGRLAGADTQYF
TGCAGCGCCAAGGACAGGGGGCGTCTAGCGGGGGCAGATACGCAGTATTTT
>16|TRBJ2-5|TRBV10-3|.|few
CASGPDPGTAGETQYF
TGTGCCAGCGGGCCCGATCCGGGCACCGCGGGAGAGACCCAGTACTTC
>13|TRBJ1-1|TRBV28|.|few
CASSRTLNTEAFF
TGTGCCAGCAGTCGAACACTGAACACTGAAGCTTTCTTT
>15|TRBJ1-4|TRBV25-1|TRBD1|large
CASSEFRDRNEKLFF
TGTGCCAGCAGTGAATTCCGGGACAGAAATGAAAAACTGTTTTTT
>13|TRBJ2-7|TRBV23-1|.|medium-sized
CAISSGAPHEQYF
TGCGCCATCTCCTCGGGGGCCCCCCACGAGCAGTACTTC
>11|TRBJ1-2|TRBV6-7|.|.
CASSEARGYTF
TGTGCCAGCAGTGAAGCGCGAGGCTACACCTTC
>15|TRBJ1-2|TRBV5-1|.|.
CASSLAVVGDYGYTF
TGCGCCAGCAGCTTGGCCGTTGTAGGGGACTATGGCTACACCTTC
>13|TRBJ1-4|TRBV9|TRBD1|.
CASSGDRGEKLFF
TGTGCCAGCAGCGGGGACAGGGGGGAAAAACTGTTTTTT
>15|TRBJ1-5|TRBV8-2|.|few
CASSPRAGTGQPQHF
TGTGCCAGCAGCCCCCGGGCGGGGACGGGTCAGCCCCAGCATTTT
>16|TRBJ1-4|TRBV19|TRBD1|.
CASSPRQGTTNEKLFF
TGTGCCAGTAGTCCGCGACAGGGAACAACTAATGAAAAACTGTTTTTT
>19|TRBJ1-5|TRBV12-5|TRBD1|.
CASGLVPGSGQGGNQPQHF
TGTGCTAGTGGTTTGGTACCGGGGTCGGGACAGGGTGGGAATCAGCCCCAGCATTTT
>16|TRBJ2-5|TRBV11-3|TRBD1|medium-sized
CASSFGTGTYQETQYF
TGTGCCAGCAGCTTTGGGACAGGGACCTACCAAGAGACCCAGTACTTC